This passage covers 30 T cell receptor beta chains from one sample sequenced in a study of cytotoxic CD8 clonotypes in ibrutinib-treated CLL. This table comes from immunoSEQ multiplex PCR, and its TCRdb copy is limited to in-frame clones, with some not included. This table has about 250,000 clones, under 80% appearing once. The material sequenced was PBMCs, taken after 24 months of ibrutinib treatment. The receptor set was obtained from a human donor with chronic lymphocytic leukemia.

In its sample, this clone was seen a few times. The V gene is TRBV19, the J gene TRBJ2-3, with unresolved D. The germline CDR1 and CDR2 sequences are LNHDA and SQIVND (reference sequence). This CDR3 has 15 residues. The ends were cut back, 3 bases at V and 1 base at J, with 11 bases in the middle. The CDR3, as DNA: TGTGCCAGTAGTATCCTCGCCCGGGGCACAGATACGCAGTATTTT. It yields the protein CASSILARGTDTQYF.

V gene TRBV28 combines with J gene TRBJ2-1; unclear D gene. This CDR3 region has 12 residues. The germline gives CDR1 MDHEN, CDR2 SYDVKM. CDR3 region: CGAAPSYNEQFF. In nucleotides, the CDR3 is TGTGGTGCCGCTCCCTCCTACAATGAGCAGTTCTTC.

J is TRBJ2-3 and V is TRBV5-1, with TRBD2 identical over 14 bases. The CDR3 sequence is 16 residues long. The germline V gene has CDR1 SGHRS and CDR2 YFSETQ. Trimming cost V 5 bases and J 8 bases; bases outside gene matches: 10. CDR3 protein: CASRTAGTSGSGTQYF. The DNA for the CDR3 is TGCGCCAGCAGGACAGCCGGGACTAGCGGGAGCGGTACGCAGTATTTT.

J is TRBJ2-5 and V is TRBV12-5, with D unresolved. Deletions cut 2 bases from V and 4 bases from J, with 2 bases between. CDR1 and CDR2 (germline): LGHNT, FRNRAP. The length of the CDR3 is 11 residues. The CDR3 sequence: CASGLRETQYF. DNA of the CDR3: TGTGCTAGTGGTTTGCGAGAGACCCAGTACTTC.

This rearrangement joins TRBV5-5 to TRBJ1-2, with D possibly being TRBD1 (5 bases). The V end lost 4 bases, the J end lost 1 base, and 20 bases lay between the germline ends. Germline loops: CDR1 SGHKS, CDR2 YYEKEE (reference sequence). The CDR3 contains 17 residues. The CDR3 spells CASSPNLQEKFNYGYTF. The DNA for the CDR3 is TGTGCCAGCAGCCCGAATCTACAGGAAAAGTTTAACTATGGCTACACCTTC.

This clone was observed a single time. The V call is TRBV1, the J call TRBJ2-7. TRBV1 represents a pseudogene. The CDR3 length is 16 residues. In nucleotides, the CDR3 is TGCACCAGCAGCCGACCACGGGACACCGAAGCGGGCGAGCAGTACTTC. Translation: CTSSRPRDTEAGEQYF.

The rearrangement joins TRBV19 to TRBJ2-1, with 10 bases matching TRBD1. The CDR3 runs 15 residues. The ends lost 6 bases at V and 10 bases at J; junction bases unmatched: 12. Germline V gene sequence: CDR1 LNHDA, CDR2 SQIVND (reference sequence). In DNA form, the CDR3 reads TGTGCCAGTAGGGCGGATGGGACAGGGGTGGCGGAGCAGTTCTTC. Translated: CASRADGTGVAEQFF.

This clone showed up just a few times. The chain joins TRBV7-9 to TRBJ2-7, with unresolved D. Trimming shortened V by 3 bases and J by 2 bases, and 11 bases separated the two germline ends. The CDR3 runs to 14 residues. Germline assignment: CDR1 SEHNR and CDR2 FQNEAQ (reference sequence). In DNA, the CDR3 is TGTGCCAGCAGCTTTGAACGGCCCCCCTACGAGCAGTACTTC. Its protein product is CASSFERPPYEQYF.

The J gene is TRBJ1-3, the V gene TRBV4-1; maybe TRBD1 (5 bases). Between the trimmed V and J ends, which lost 0 bases and 4 bases, there was a span of 25 bases. Germline V lookup: CDR1 MGHRA, CDR2 YSYEKL. The CDR3 runs to 20 residues. For the CDR3, the DNA is TGCGCCAGCAGCCAAGATTCGTGGGGCTTAGTGAGTTTCTTCGGAAACACCATATATTTT. Translation: CASSQDSWGLVSFFGNTIYF.

In this sample, this clone turned up a few times. The rearrangement joins TRBV29-1 to TRBJ1-1; TRBD1 agrees at 9 bases. Germline V gene lookup returns CDR1 SQVTM and CDR2 ANQGSEA. This CDR3 spans 12 amino acids. Unmatched junction bases numbered 1, after V lost 4 bases and J lost 4 bases. The CDR3 here is CSVVTGGTEAFF. In nucleotides, the CDR3 is TGCAGCGTTGTGACAGGGGGCACTGAAGCTTTCTTT. Together with reference TRBV29-1 and TRBJ1-1, the CDR3 gives the full variable domain: SAVISQKPSRDICQRGTSLTIQCQVDSQVTMMFWYRQQPGQSLTLIATANQGSEATYESGFVIDKFPISRPNLTFSTLTVSNMSPEDSSIYLCSVVTGGTEAFFGQGTRLTVV.

The rearrangement links TRBV6-6 to TRBJ2-2, with D perhaps matching TRBD2 (5 bases). Trimming removed 10 bases at V and 6 bases at J, with 6 bases between. Looked up from germline, CDR1 is MNHNY and CDR2 is SVGAGI (reference sequence). The CDR3 runs to 10 residues. The CDR3 here is CATGSGELFF. DNA of the CDR3: TGTGCCACGGGATCCGGGGAGCTGTTTTTT.

The chain recombines TRBV29-1 with TRBJ2-5; tentative D call: TRBD2 (5 bases). This CDR3 comprises 13 residues. V was cut by 4 bases and J by 0 bases, with 9 bases left in between. Germline V lookup: CDR1 SQVTM, CDR2 ANQGSEA. The CDR3 bases are TGCAGCGTTGGGCGACTATACCAAGAGACCCAGTACTTC. Residues: CSVGRLYQETQYF.

The rearrangement joins TRBV5-1 to TRBJ1-5; TRBD1 matches 7 bases. Germline values: CDR1 SGHRS, CDR2 YFSETQ. The CDR3 is 15 residues long. V gave up 1 base and J gave up 2 bases; unmatched junction bases: 3. This CDR3 reads CASSLSGTGNQPQHF. The DNA of the CDR3 is TGCGCCAGCAGCTTGTCGGGGACAGGCAATCAGCCCCAGCATTTT.

This clone came up once. The chain joins TRBV9 to TRBJ2-1; TRBD1 aligns across 9 bases. The CDR3 runs 15 residues. Germline V lookup: CDR1 SGDLS, CDR2 YYNGEE. J was trimmed by 8 bases and V by 4 bases; bases with no gene match: 10. CDR3 nucleotides: TGTGCCAGCAGCCCCTTCGTGGACAGGGGCCATGAGCAGTTCTTC. Translating it yields CASSPFVDRGHEQFF.

The chain joins TRBV10-3 to TRBJ2-1; 9 bases are shared with TRBD1. CDR1 ENHRY and CDR2 SYGVKD come from the germline V gene. CDR3 size: 14 residues. V shed 7 bases, J shed 8 bases, and the junction held 9 bases outside the gene matches. The CDR3 DNA is TGTGCCATCAACGGGGGACAGGGTAGGGATGAGCAGTTCTTC. Translated: CAINGGQGRDEQFF.

The CDR3 DNA reads TGTGCCAGCAGCTTAGCGGGACTCGAGGGGGAGTTCTTC. It specifies CASSLAGLEGEFF. The V and J genes are TRBV7-6 and TRBJ2-1, with D perhaps being TRBD1 or TRBD2 (6 bases each). The CDR3 loop spans 13 amino acids. The germline CDR1 and CDR2 sequences are SGHVS and FNYEAQ. V was cut by 0 bases and J by 14 bases, with 14 bases left in between.

The chain employs TRBV29-1 and TRBJ2-7, with D perhaps matching TRBD1 (5 bases). The CDR3 is 14 residues long. Germline values: CDR1 SQVTM, CDR2 ANQGSEA. Between the trimmed V and J ends, which lost 0 bases and 4 bases, there was a span of 13 bases. CDR3 sequence reads: CSVEDPSGLYEQYF. CDR3 DNA sequence: TGCAGCGTTGAAGATCCATCAGGGTTGTACGAGCAGTACTTC.

The CDR3 nucleotides read TGTGCCAGCAGTTGGACGACGGGCTCCTACAATGAGCAGTTCTTC. Translating it yields CASSWTTGSYNEQFF. This chain connects TRBV7-8 to TRBJ2-1, with D uncertain. Germline assignment: CDR1 SGHVS and CDR2 FQNEAQ. The V and J ends lost 6 bases and 0 bases respectively, with 12 bases between them. The CDR3 has 15 amino acids.

The chain is built from TRBV28 and TRBJ2-1, with 8 bases fitting TRBD2. Germline values: CDR1 MDHEN, CDR2 SYDVKM. J gave up 6 bases and V 4 bases, and 8 bases lay outside the gene matches. This CDR3 region has 15 residues. The chain's CDR3 is CASSSQTSDANEQFF. In DNA, the CDR3 is TGTGCCAGCAGTTCTCAGACTAGCGACGCCAATGAGCAGTTCTTC.

V gene TRBV11-2 combines with J gene TRBJ1-5; TRBD1 might be the D (6 bases). CDR1 and CDR2 (germline): SGHAT, FQNNGV. CDR3 length: 15 residues. Trimming cost V 5 bases and J 0 bases, with 11 bases left between them. The CDR3 DNA sequence: TGTGCCAGCAGCCAAGGACAGTATAGCAATCAGCCCCAGCATTTT. Protein sequence: CASSQGQYSNQPQHF.

The chain employs TRBV27 and TRBJ1-2; D unclear. Germline values: CDR1 MNHEY, CDR2 SMNVEV (reference sequence). Trimming removed 6 bases from V and 2 bases from J, with 13 bases in between. CDR3 length: 14 amino acids. The CDR3 spells CASSYRDGNYGYTF. For the CDR3, the DNA is TGTGCCAGCAGCTATCGCGACGGCAACTATGGCTACACCTTC.

The V and J genes are TRBV9 and TRBJ2-3; 14 bases align to TRBD2. Germline-derived CDR1 and CDR2 are SGDLS and YYNGEE. This CDR3 is built from 18 residues. The trim removed 1 base at V and 6 bases at J, leaving 10 bases unmatched. CDR3 sequence: CASSVTLTSGRAVDTQYF. The CDR3 DNA sequence: TGTGCCAGCAGCGTAACCCTGACTAGCGGGAGGGCCGTGGATACGCAGTATTTT.

This chain uses TRBV15 with TRBJ1-1; D possibly corresponds to TRBD1 (5 bases). Between the trimmed V and J ends, which lost 1 base and 0 bases, there was a span of 12 bases. The CDR3 runs to 16 residues. The germline gives CDR1 LNHNV, CDR2 YYDKDF (reference sequence). Here the CDR3 DNA reads TGTGCCACCAGCAGAGGTGGGACCGTCATGAACACTGAAGCTTTCTTT. This codes for CATSRGGTVMNTEAFF.

The DNA of the CDR3 is TGTGCCATCAGTGTCCAGGGTTTGGGGTACGAGCAGTACTTC. Its protein product is CAISVQGLGYEQYF. The V and J genes are TRBV10-3 and TRBJ2-7; tentative D call: TRBD1 (5 bases). CDR1 is ENHRY, CDR2 SYGVKD, per germline. The CDR3 has 14 residues. The V end was cut by 4 bases, the J end by 4 bases, with 14 bases between.

The rearrangement joins TRBV6-5 to TRBJ2-1; D tentatively fits TRBD1 or TRBD2 (5 bases each). The V gene's germline CDR1 is MNHEY and CDR2 SVGAGI. The germline V and J ends were trimmed by 5 bases and 14 bases, with 19 bases remaining between them. CDR3 length equals 13 residues. CDR3 DNA: TGTGCCAGCAGTGAAGCCGGGGCCCCAACTGAGTTCTTC. This encodes CASSEAGAPTEFF.

J is TRBJ2-2 and V is TRBV29-1; 8 nucleotides match TRBD1. The germline gives CDR1 SQVTM, CDR2 ANQGSEA. The CDR3 runs 13 residues. The ends lost 8 bases at V and 3 bases at J; junction bases unmatched: 5. The CDR3 region has the DNA TGCAGCACCGGACAGGGCTACACCGGGGAGCTGTTTTTT. This sequence encodes CSTGQGYTGELFF.

The gene calls are TRBV9 and TRBJ2-3; 9 nucleotides align to TRBD2. The CDR3 length is 18 residues. V gave up 0 bases and J gave up 0 bases; unmatched junction bases: 8. From germline, CDR1 is SGDLS and CDR2 YYNGEE. The CDR3 is CASSVVGTSGSSTDTQYF. The DNA for the CDR3 is TGTGCCAGCAGCGTAGTGGGAACTAGCGGGTCTAGCACAGATACGCAGTATTTT.

In this sample, this clone turned up a few times. The chain links TRBV30 to TRBJ1-1, with a tentative D call TRBD1 (6 bases). The V and J ends lost 1 base and 8 bases respectively, with 11 bases between them. Germline V CDR1 and CDR2: GTSNPN, SVGIG (reference sequence). The CDR3 extends over 12 amino acids. This CDR3 is CAWSARGTEAFF. The CDR3 region has the DNA TGTGCCTGGAGTGCCAGGGGAACCGAAGCTTTCTTT.

This clone has more than one count but fewer than ten. J is TRBJ2-3 and V is TRBV28; TRBD1 might be the D (6 bases). V was shortened by 4 bases and J by 2 bases, with 13 bases between the two germline ends. CDR1 MDHEN and CDR2 SYDVKM come from the germline V gene. CDR3 length: 15 residues. DNA for the CDR3: TGTGCCAGCAGTTCCGGACAGCCTGTCACAGATACGCAGTATTTT. Translated, it gives CASSSGQPVTDTQYF.

This chain uses TRBV28 with TRBJ2-1; no clear D. V lost 3 bases, J lost 4 bases, and 7 bases lay in between. The CDR3 covers 13 residues. Looked up from germline, CDR1 is MDHEN and CDR2 is SYDVKM. This chain's CDR3 is CASSFKVYNEQFF. DNA of the CDR3: TGTGCCAGCAGTTTTAAGGTTTACAATGAGCAGTTCTTC. The complete variable domain, with remaining parts taken from reference TRBV28 and TRBJ2-1, reads DVKVTQSSRYLVKRTGEKVFLECVQDMDHENMFWYRQDPGLGLRLIYFSYDVKMKEKGDIPEGYSVSREKKERFSLILESASTNQTSMYLCASSFKVYNEQFFGPGTRLTVL.